Listed here are 7 T cell receptor beta chains from one sample, sequenced in a study of tumor-infiltrating lymphocytes in primary liver carcinoma. Unsorted whole blood supplied the blood RNA, and germline DNA was isolated too. A primer matching the constant region was used to make TCR beta cDNA from 500 to 650 ng of total RNA. Amplification in three nested multiplex PCR rounds with slightly modified ARM-PCR gave rise to TCR beta libraries. The first two PCR rounds used TRBV1-TRBV30 primers with a Cbeta primer, around 10 cycles each. TCRdb itself ran the multiplex PCR reads through MiXCR, one entry per CDR3 protein. The table includes about 180,000 distinct CDR3 sequences, about 60% detected once. The sample taken for sequencing was peripheral blood. The origin of the receptors is a man between 35 and 55 years old with primary liver carcinoma and hepatitis B virus infection.

In regard to this clonotype: A much larger clone differs from this one at a single base, so this may be a read error. This chain uses TRBV29-1 with TRBJ2-1; 8 bases align to TRBD2. The V gene's germline CDR1 is SQVTM and CDR2 ANQGSEA. CDR3 length: 14 residues. CDR3 nucleotide sequence: TGCAGCGTTGAGGCCGGGAGGGCATCTGATGAGCAGTCCTTC. Its translation is CSVEAGRASDEQSF.

As regards this clonotype: One end of the junction varies from germline; a read error may be responsible. The rearrangement uses TRBV4-1 and TRBJ2-7, with D possibly matching TRBD2 (5 bases). The germline V gene has CDR1 MGHRA and CDR2 YSYEKL. The CDR3 covers 19 residues. The CDR3 nucleotides read TGCGCCAGCAGCCAACAAGTCCCTCGGAAGCAGCCCATAGACTACGAGCAGCACTTC. This gives the protein CASSQQVPRKQPIDYEQHF.

Note on this clonotype: The junction departs from the called germline gene at one end, perhaps through a read error. The chain employs TRBV6-5 and TRBJ2-1; 11 bases align to TRBD1. Looked up from germline, CDR1 is MNHEY and CDR2 is SVGAGI. The CDR3 length is 14 residues. CDR3 protein: CASRGQGVGNGQFF. CDR3 nucleotides: TGTGCCAGCAGGGGACAGGGGGTAGGAAATGGGCAGTTCTTC.

With respect to this clonotype: A clone one base away is much larger, so this may be a read error. This rearrangement joins TRBV5-5 to TRBJ2-3, with D perhaps matching TRBD2 (6 bases). The CDR3 is made up of 19 amino acids. From germline, CDR1 is SGHKS and CDR2 YYEKEE (reference sequence). CDR3 sequence (DNA): TGTACCAGCAGCTGGCTCCCCGCTGAACCGGGACTCCCTTTGGGTACGCAGTATTTT. Protein: CTSSWLPAEPGLPLGTQYF.

The chain carries TRBV6-2 or TRBV6-3 and TRBJ1-1; D possibly corresponds to TRBD1 (6 bases). Trimming removed 7 bases from V and 4 bases from J, with 16 bases in between. The germline gives CDR1 MNHEY, CDR2 SVGEGT. The CDR3 extends over 14 amino acids. This CDR3 reads CASNSTGLFTEAFF. CDR3 nucleotides: TGTGCCAGCAATTCCACAGGGCTCTTCACTGAAGCTTTCTTT.

The table lists this clonotype with a few counts. This chain joins TRBV6-1 and TRBJ2-1, with 10 nucleotides matching TRBD1. From germline, CDR1 is MNHNS and CDR2 SASEGT. The CDR3 covers 14 residues. The J segment lost 7 bases and the V segment lost 4 bases, leaving 4 bases of the junction unmatched. The CDR3 coding sequence is TGTGCCAGCAGTGGGACAGGGGGTATGAATGAGCAGTTCTTC. As protein: CASSGTGGMNEQFF.

This CDR3 reads CASRSPTIERQGPYGYTF. DNA for the CDR3: TGTGCCAGCAGATCCCCGACTATAGAAAGACAGGGGCCCTATGGCTACACCTTC. The J gene is TRBJ1-2, the V gene TRBV6-1; 8 nucleotides match TRBD1. Germline lookup yields CDR1 MNHNS and CDR2 SASEGT. The CDR3 has 18 amino acids. V lost 6 bases and J lost 4; bases outside the gene matches: 19.